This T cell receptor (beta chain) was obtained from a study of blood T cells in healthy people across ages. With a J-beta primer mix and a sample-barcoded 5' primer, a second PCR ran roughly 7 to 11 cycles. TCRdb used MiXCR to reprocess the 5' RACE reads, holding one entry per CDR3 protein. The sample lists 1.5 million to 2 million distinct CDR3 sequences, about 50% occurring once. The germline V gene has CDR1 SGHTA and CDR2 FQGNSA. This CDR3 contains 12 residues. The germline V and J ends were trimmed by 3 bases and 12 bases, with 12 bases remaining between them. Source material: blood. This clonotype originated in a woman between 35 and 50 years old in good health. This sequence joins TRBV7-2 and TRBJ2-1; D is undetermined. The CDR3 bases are TGTGCCAGCAGCTTGGCTGGGTGCTTGCAGTTCTTC. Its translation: CASSLAGCLQFF.